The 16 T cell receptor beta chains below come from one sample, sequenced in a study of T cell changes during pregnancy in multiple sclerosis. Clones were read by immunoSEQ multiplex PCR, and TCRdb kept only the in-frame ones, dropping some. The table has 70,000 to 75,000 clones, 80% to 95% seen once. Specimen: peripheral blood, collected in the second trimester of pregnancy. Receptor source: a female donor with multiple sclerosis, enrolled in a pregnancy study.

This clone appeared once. CDR3 DNA: TGCGCCAGCAGCCAAGATGTCAAGCCTAGCACAGATACGCAGTATTTT. Translation: CASSQDVKPSTDTQYF. V and J are TRBV4-1 and TRBJ2-3; D not certain. CDR1 is MGHRA, CDR2 YSYEKL, per germline. The V gene lost 0 bases and the J gene lost 0 bases, with 10 bases spanning the gap. There are 16 residues in the CDR3.

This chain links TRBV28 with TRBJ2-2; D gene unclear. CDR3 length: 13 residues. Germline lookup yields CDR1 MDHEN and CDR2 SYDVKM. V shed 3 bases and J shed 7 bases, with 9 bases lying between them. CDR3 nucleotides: TGTGCCAGCAGTTTTAGTCTGAACGGGGAGCTGTTTTTT. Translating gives CASSFSLNGELFF.

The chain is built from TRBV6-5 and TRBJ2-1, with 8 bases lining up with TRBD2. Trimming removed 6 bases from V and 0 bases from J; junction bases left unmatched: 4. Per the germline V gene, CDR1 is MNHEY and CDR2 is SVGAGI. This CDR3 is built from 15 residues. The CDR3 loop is CASSASGSSYNEQFF. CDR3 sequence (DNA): TGTGCCAGCAGCGCCAGCGGGAGCTCCTACAATGAGCAGTTCTTC.

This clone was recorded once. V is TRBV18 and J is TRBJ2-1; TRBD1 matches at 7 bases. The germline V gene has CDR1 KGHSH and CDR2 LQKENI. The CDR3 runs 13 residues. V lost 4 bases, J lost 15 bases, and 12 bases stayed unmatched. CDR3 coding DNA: TGTGCCAGCTCACGTAACGACAGGGAACCGTCGTTCTTC. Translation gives CASSRNDREPSFF.

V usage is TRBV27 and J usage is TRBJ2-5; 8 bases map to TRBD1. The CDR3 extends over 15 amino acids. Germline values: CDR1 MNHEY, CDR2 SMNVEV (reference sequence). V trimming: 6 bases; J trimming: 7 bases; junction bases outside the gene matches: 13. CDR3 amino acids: CASRDHQGQAGTQYF. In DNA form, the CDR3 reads TGTGCCAGCAGGGATCACCAGGGACAGGCTGGGACCCAGTACTTC.

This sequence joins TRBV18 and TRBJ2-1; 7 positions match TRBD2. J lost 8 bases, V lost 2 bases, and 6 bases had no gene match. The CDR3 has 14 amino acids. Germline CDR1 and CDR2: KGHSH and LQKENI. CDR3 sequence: CASSPGGGKHEQFF. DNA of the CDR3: TGTGCCAGCTCACCAGGGGGGGGGAAGCATGAGCAGTTCTTC. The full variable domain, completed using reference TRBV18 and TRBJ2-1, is NAGVMQNPRHLVRRRGQEARLRCSPMKGHSHVYWYRQLPEEGLKFMVYLQKENIIDESGMPKERFSAEFPKEGPSILRIQQVVRGDSAAYFCASSPGGGKHEQFFGPGTRLTVL.

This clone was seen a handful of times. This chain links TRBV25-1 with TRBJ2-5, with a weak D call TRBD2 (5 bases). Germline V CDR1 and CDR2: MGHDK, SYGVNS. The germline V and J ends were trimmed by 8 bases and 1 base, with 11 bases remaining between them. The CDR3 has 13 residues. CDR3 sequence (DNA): TGTGCCAGCGGATTGGCGGGCCAAGAGACCCAGTACTTC. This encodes CASGLAGQETQYF. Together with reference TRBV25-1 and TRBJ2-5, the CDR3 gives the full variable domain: EADIYQTPRYLVIGTGKKITLECSQTMGHDKMYWYQQDPGMELHLIHYSYGVNSTEKGDLSSESTVSRIRTEHFPLTLESARPSHTSQYLCASGLAGQETQYFGPGTRLLVL.

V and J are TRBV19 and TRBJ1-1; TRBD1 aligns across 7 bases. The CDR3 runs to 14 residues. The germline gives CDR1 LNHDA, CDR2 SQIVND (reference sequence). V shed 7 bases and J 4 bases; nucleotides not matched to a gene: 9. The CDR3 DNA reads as TGTGCCAGTACCCCCCGGGACAGCCGCACTGAAGCTTTCTTT. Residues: CASTPRDSRTEAFF.

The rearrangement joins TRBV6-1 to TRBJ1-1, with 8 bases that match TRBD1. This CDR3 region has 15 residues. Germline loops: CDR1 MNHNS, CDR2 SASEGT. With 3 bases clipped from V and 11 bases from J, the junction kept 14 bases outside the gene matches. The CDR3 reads CASSESDRALVGAFF. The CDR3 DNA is TGTGCCAGCAGTGAGTCGGACAGGGCTCTCGTTGGGGCTTTCTTT.

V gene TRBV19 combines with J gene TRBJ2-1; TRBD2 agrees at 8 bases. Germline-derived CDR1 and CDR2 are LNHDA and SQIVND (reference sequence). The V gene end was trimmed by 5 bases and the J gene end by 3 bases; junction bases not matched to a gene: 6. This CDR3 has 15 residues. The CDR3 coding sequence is TGTGCCAGTAGTGGTCGGCTAGCGGGCTACAATGAGCAGTTCTTC. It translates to CASSGRLAGYNEQFF.

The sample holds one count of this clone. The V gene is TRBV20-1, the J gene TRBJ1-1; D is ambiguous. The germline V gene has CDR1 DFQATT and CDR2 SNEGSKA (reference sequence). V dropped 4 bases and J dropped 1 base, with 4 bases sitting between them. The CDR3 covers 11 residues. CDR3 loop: CSATRNTEAFF. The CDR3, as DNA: TGCAGTGCTACCAGGAACACTGAAGCTTTCTTT.

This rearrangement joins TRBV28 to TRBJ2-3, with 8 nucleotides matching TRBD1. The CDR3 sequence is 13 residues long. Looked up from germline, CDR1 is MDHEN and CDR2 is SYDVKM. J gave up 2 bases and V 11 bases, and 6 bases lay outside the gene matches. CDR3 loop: CAGRDRNTDTQYF. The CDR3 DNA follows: TGTGCCGGCCGGGACAGGAACACAGATACGCAGTATTTT.

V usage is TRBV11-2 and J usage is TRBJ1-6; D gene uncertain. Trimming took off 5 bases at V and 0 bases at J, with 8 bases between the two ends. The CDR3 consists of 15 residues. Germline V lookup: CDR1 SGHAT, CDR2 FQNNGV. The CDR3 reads CASSHPSSYNSPLHF. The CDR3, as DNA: TGTGCCAGCAGCCACCCTAGCTCCTATAATTCACCCCTCCACTTT.

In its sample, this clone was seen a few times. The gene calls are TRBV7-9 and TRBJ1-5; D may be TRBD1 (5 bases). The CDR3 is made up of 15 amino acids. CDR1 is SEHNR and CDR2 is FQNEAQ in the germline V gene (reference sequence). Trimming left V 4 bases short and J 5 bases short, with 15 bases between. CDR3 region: CASSSTQGGDQPQHF. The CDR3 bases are TGTGCCAGCAGCTCGACTCAGGGTGGGGATCAGCCCCAGCATTTT. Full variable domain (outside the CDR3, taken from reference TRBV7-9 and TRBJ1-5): DTGVSQNPRHKITKRGQNVTFRCDPISEHNRLYWYRQTLGQGPEFLTYFQNEAQLEKSRLLSDRFSAERPKGSFSTLEIQRTEQGDSAMYLCASSSTQGGDQPQHFGDGTRLSIL.

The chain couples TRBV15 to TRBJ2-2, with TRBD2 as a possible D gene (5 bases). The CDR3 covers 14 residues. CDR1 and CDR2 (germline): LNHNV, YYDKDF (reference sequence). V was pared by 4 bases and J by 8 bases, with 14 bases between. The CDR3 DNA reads TGTGCCACCAGCATGGACTTGATTTTTGGGGAGCTGTTTTTT. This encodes CATSMDLIFGELFF.

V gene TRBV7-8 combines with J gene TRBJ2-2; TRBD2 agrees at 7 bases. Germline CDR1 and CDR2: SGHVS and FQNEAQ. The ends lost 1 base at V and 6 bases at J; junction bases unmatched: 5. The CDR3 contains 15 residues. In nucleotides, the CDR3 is TGTGCCAGCAGCTTAGACGGGAGGAAACCCGGGGAGCTGTTTTTT. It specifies CASSLDGRKPGELFF.